The sequence of this T cell receptor beta chain was determined in a study of blood T cell repertoires in COVID-19. Across the study: Sites in the United States, Italy and Spain provided acute and convalescent COVID-19 samples.

The method was immunoSEQ multiplex PCR; TCRdb's version includes in-frame clones alone and lacks a portion of them. The data contain under 250,000 clones, 85% to 90% of them singletons. The sequenced material came from PBMCs or T cells enriched from blood (not recorded which). The receptor was isolated from a man aged 35 to 55 who had recovered from COVID-19.

As DNA, the CDR3 is TGTGCCATCAGTGAGTCGAGGACTCTGAGTAGCAATCAGCCCCAGCATTTT. Protein sequence: CAISESRTLSSNQPQHF. V usage is TRBV10-3 and J usage is TRBJ1-5; D gene uncertain. The V end lost 0 bases, the J end lost 0 bases, and 12 bases lay between the germline ends. Per the germline V gene, CDR1 is ENHRY and CDR2 is SYGVKD. This CDR3 contains 17 residues.